This T cell receptor (beta chain) stems from a study of shared clonotypes between healthy human individuals. Findings and limits, study-wide: Sharing across four donors was highest in naive CD4 (approximately 5%) and lowest in memory CD8 (roughly 0.4%). Non-shared clonotypes had lower generation probabilities than those shared by all four donors.

Comments on this clone: The antigen is undetermined. A read error may produce the germline difference seen at one junction end.

CDR3 length equals 16 residues. Germline V gene sequence: CDR1 SSHAT, CDR2 FNYEAQ (reference sequence). TCRdb's copy holds only in-frame clones and misses some; the assay was immunoSEQ multiplex PCR. The table shows around 1 million clones, with over 75% occurring only once. The origin of this receptor is a man younger than 35 in good health. Sequenced: memory CD4+ T cells sorted from blood. As to subset: CD45RA-negative fraction. This chain connects TRBV7-7 to TRBJ2-3, with 10 bases aligning to TRBD1. CDR3 nucleotides: TGTGCTAGCAGCTTAGGAGGGACAGGGGTCGCAGATACGCAGTATTTT. This gives the protein CASSLGGTGVADTQYF. Based on the CDR3 plus reference TRBV7-7 and TRBJ2-3, the full variable domain is GAGVSQSPRYKVTKRGQDVTLRCDPISSHATLYWYQQALGQGPEFLTYFNYEAQPDKSGLPSDRFSAERPEGSISTLTIQRTEQRDSAMYRCASSLGGTGVADTQYFGPGTRLTVL.